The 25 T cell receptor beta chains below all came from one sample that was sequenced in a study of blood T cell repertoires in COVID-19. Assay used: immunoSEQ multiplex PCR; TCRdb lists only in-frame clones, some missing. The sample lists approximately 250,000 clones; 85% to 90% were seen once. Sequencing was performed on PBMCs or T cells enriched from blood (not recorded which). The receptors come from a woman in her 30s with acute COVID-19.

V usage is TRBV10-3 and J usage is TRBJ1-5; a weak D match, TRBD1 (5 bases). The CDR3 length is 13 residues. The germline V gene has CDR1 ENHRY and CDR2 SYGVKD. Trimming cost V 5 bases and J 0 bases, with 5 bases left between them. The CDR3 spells CAISRGSNQPQHF. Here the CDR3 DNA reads TGTGCCATCAGTAGGGGTAGCAATCAGCCCCAGCATTTT.

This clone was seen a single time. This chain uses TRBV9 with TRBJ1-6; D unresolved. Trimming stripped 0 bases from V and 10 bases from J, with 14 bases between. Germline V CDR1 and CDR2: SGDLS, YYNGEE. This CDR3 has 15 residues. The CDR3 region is CASSVDEGLDSPLHF. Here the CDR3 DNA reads TGTGCCAGCAGCGTAGATGAGGGATTGGACTCACCCCTCCACTTT.

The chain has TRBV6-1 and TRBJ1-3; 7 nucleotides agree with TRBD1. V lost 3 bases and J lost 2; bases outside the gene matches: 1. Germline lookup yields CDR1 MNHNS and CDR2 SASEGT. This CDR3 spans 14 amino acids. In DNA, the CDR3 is TGTGCCAGCAGTGATCAGGGGGCTGGAAACACCATATATTTT. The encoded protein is CASSDQGAGNTIYF.

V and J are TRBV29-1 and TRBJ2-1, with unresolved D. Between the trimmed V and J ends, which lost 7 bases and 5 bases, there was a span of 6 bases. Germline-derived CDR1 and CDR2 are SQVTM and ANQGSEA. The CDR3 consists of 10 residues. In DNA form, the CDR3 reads TGCAGCGGGCAGGACAATGAGCAGTTCTTC. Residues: CSGQDNEQFF.

CDR3 sequence: CASSLAGGLYEQYF. The DNA of the CDR3 is TGTGCCAGCAGTTTAGCGGGAGGCCTCTACGAGCAGTACTTC. The V and J genes are TRBV27 and TRBJ2-7; 8 bases agree with TRBD2. The CDR3 extends over 14 amino acids. J gave up 3 bases and V 2 bases, and 3 bases lay outside the gene matches. Germline-derived CDR1 and CDR2 are MNHEY and SMNVEV (reference sequence).

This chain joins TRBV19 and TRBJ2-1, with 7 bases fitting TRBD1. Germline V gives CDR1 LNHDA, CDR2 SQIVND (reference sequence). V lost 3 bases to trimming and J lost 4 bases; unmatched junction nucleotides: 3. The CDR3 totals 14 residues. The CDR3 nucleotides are TGTGCCAGTAGTATGGACAGGACATACAATGAGCAGTTCTTC. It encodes CASSMDRTYNEQFF.

This CDR3 reads CASSAPWGRGFSYTF. CDR3 nucleotides: TGTGCCAGCAGCGCCCCCTGGGGCAGGGGATTTAGCTACACCTTC. The V call is TRBV5-6, the J call TRBJ1-2; a possible D gene is TRBD1 (6 bases). Trimming removed 4 bases at V and 9 bases at J, with 22 bases between. Germline CDR1 reads SGHDT; CDR2 reads YYEEEE. CDR3 length equals 15 residues.

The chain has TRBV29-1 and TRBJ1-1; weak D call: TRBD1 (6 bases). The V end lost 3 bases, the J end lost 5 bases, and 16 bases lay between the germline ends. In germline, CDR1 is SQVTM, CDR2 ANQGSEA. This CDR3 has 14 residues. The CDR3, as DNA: TGCAGCGTTGAGCGGCAACAGGGAGATACTGAAGCTTTCTTT. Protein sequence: CSVERQQGDTEAFF.

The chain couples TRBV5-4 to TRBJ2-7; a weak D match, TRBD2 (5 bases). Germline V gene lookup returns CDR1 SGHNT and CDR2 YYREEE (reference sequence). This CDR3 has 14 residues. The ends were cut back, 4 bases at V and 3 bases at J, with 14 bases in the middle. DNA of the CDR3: TGTGCCAGCAGCAACAGAGATGGGAGCTACGAGCAGTACTTC. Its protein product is CASSNRDGSYEQYF.

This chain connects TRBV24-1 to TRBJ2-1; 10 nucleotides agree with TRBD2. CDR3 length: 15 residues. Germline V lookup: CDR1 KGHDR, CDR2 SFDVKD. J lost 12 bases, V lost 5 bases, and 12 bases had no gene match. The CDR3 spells CATSGGASGSLGQFF. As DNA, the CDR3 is TGTGCCACCAGTGGGGGGGCTAGCGGGAGTCTGGGGCAGTTCTTC.

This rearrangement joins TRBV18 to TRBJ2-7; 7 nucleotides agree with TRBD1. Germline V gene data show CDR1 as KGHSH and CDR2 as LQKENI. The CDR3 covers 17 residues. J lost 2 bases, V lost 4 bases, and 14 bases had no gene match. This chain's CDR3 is CASSQPLAQGDPYEQYF. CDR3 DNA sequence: TGTGCCAGCTCACAACCCTTGGCCCAGGGGGATCCCTACGAGCAGTACTTC. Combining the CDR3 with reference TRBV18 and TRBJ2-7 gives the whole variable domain NAGVMQNPRHLVRRRGQEARLRCSPMKGHSHVYWYRQLPEEGLKFMVYLQKENIIDESGMPKERFSAEFPKEGPSILRIQQVVRGDSAAYFCASSQPLAQGDPYEQYFGPGTRLTVT.

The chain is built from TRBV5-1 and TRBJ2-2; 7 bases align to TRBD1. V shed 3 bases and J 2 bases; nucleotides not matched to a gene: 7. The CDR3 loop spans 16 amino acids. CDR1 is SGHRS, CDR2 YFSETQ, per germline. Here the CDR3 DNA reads TGCGCCAGCAGCTCGGGACAGCGACTTAACACCGGGGAGCTGTTTTTT. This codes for CASSSGQRLNTGELFF. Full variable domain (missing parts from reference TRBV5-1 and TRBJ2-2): KAGVTQTPRYLIKTRGQQVTLSCSPISGHRSVSWYQQTPGQGLQFLFEYFSETQRNKGNFPGRFSGRQFSNSRSEMNVSTLELGDSALYLCASSSGQRLNTGELFFGEGSRLTVL.

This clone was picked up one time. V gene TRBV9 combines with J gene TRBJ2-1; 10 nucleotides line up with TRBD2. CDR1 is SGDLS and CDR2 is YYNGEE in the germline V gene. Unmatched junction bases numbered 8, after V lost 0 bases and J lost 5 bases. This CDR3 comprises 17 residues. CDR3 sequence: CASSVEGAGGPHNEQFF. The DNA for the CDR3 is TGTGCCAGCAGCGTAGAGGGAGCGGGAGGGCCTCACAATGAGCAGTTCTTC.

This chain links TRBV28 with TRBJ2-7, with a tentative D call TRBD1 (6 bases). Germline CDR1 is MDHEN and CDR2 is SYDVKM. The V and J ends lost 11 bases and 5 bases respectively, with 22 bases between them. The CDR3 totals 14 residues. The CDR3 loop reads CAAARQDFVDEQYF. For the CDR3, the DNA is TGTGCCGCCGCGAGACAGGACTTCGTCGACGAGCAGTACTTC.

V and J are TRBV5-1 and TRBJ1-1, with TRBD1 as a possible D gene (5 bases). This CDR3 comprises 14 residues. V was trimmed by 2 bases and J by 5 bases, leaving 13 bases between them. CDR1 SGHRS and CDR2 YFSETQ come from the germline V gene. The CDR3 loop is CASSFQGMGTEAFF. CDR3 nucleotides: TGCGCCAGCAGCTTCCAGGGAATGGGAACTGAAGCTTTCTTT.

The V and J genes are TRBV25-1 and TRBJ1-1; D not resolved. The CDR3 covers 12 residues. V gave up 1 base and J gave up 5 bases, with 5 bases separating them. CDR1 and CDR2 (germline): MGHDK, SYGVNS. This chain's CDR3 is CASSESSTEAFF. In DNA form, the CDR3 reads TGTGCCAGCAGTGAATCGAGTACTGAAGCTTTCTTT.

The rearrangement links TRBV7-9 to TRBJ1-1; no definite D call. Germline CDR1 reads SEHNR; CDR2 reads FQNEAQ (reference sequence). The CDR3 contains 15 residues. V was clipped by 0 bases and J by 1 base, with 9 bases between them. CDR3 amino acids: CASSLATEGNTEAFF. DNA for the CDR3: TGTGCCAGCAGCTTAGCGACGGAGGGGAACACTGAAGCTTTCTTT.

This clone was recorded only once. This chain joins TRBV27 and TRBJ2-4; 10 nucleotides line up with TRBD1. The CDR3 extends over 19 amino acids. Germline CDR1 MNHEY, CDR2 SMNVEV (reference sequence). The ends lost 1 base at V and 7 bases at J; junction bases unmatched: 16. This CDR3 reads CASSLWPPPTGGPQNIQYF. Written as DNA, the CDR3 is TGTGCCAGCAGTTTATGGCCCCCTCCGACAGGGGGCCCCCAGAACATTCAGTACTTC.

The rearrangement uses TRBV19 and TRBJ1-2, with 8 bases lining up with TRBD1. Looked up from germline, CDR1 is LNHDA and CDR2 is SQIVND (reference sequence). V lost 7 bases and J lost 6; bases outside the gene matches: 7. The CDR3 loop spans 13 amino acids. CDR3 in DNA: TGTGCCAGTAACAGGGACAGGAATGATGGCTACACCTTC. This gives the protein CASNRDRNDGYTF.

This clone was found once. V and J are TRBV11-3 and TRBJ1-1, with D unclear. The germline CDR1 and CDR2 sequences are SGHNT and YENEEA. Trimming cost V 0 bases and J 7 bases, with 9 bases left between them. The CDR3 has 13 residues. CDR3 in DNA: TGTGCCAGCAGCTTAGAATACGGTGATGAAGCTTTCTTT. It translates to CASSLEYGDEAFF.

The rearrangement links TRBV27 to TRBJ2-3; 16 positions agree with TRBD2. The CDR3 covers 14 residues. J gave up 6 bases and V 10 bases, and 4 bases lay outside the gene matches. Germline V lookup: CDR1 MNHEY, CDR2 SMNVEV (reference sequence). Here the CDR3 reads CATGLAGGVDTQYF. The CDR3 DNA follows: TGTGCCACGGGACTAGCGGGAGGGGTCGATACGCAGTATTTT.

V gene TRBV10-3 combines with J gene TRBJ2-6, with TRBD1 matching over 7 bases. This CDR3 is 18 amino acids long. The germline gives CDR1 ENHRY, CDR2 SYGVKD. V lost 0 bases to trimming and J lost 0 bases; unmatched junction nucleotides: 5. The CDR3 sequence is CAISESGQVLSGANVLTF. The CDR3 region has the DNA TGTGCCATCAGTGAGTCCGGACAGGTCCTCTCTGGGGCCAACGTCCTGACTTTC.

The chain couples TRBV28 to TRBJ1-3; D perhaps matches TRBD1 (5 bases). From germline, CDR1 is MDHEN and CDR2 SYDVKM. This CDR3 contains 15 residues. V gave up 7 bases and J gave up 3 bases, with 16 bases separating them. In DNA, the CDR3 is TGTGCCAGCATTCCGCCGGGGGGTTATGGAAACACCATATATTTT. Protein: CASIPPGGYGNTIYF.

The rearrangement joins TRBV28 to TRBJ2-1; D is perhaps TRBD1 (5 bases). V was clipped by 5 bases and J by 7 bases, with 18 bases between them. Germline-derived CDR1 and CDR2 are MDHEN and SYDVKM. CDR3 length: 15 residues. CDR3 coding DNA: TGTGCCAGCAGTCCTCCACAGGCCCGAGTGAATGAGCAGTTCTTC. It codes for CASSPPQARVNEQFF. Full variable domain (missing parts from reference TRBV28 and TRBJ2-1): DVKVTQSSRYLVKRTGEKVFLECVQDMDHENMFWYRQDPGLGLRLIYFSYDVKMKEKGDIPEGYSVSREKKERFSLILESASTNQTSMYLCASSPPQARVNEQFFGPGTRLTVL.

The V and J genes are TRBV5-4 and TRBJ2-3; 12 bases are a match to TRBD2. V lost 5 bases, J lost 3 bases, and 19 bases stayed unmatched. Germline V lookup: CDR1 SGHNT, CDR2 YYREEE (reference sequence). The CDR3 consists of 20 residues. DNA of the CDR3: TGTGCCAGCAGTGACTGGTCACGACTAGCGGGAGCGTCTAAAACAGATACGCAGTATTTT. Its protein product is CASSDWSRLAGASKTDTQYF.